Detailed here is one T cell receptor (beta chain). This clone's antigen is unknown. No clone much larger than this one lies a single base away; base qualities are absent. This sample stems from a study of regulatory T cells in long-lasting Graves disease (dated by TCRdb to about 2021). Study-wide context: Persistent Graves' disease was defined as antithyroid drug treatment for over 5 years with persistently positive TSH receptor autoantibodies. The study was conducted in China and was registered as a clinical trial. Patients with persistent Graves' disease were compared with patients with newly diagnosed Graves' disease using TCR sequencing and RNA sequencing of peripheral blood. TCR sequencing covered roughly 13 persistent and approximately 20 newly diagnosed Graves' disease patients, some 33 samples in total. Antithyroid drugs had been taken for about 10.3 years on average by persistent Graves' disease patients in the clinical cohort.

The library was prepared using multiplex PCR. TCRdb records Illumina HiSeq 4000 as the sequencer. iRepertoire HTBI primers and Arm-PCR amplification of CDR3 regions were used to construct TCR beta libraries. Gel purification was performed on PCR products prior to sequencing. Under the source paper's analysis protocol: A total of 62 TRBV and more than twelve TRBJ segments were identified across samples and were used for gene usage analysis of CDR3 amino acid clonotypes. COPE and FqMerger were used to merge filtered high-quality paired reads into contigs. BLAST was used to align contigs to the IMGT TRBV, TRBD and TRBJ reference genes, and CDR3 was defined following IMGT. Highly expanded clones were defined as clonotypes with a frequency above 0.1%. Shannon entropy was used to measure repertoire diversity, and the Gini coefficient was used to measure V-J evenness. A clonotype was considered public if more than one individual shared it. In TCRdb, the public reads were trimmed at Q25 with fastp and aligned with MiXCR, with productive beta chains retained. Every distinct CDR3 protein forms one entry, paired with its most common genes and DNA. Clone size and V and J calls follow TCRdb, not the original study. Present in this sample are some 440,000 distinct CDR3 sequences, roughly 20% of which were seen just once. The ten largest clonotypes hold roughly 8% of the sample.

Study-level results and caveats: Preferential use of TRBV28, TRBJ1-2 and TRBJ2-5 was observed in persistent disease, whereas TRBV20-1 and TRBJ2-1 were favored in newly diagnosed disease. The authors acknowledged the small sample size as a limitation that may reduce accuracy. More public clonotypes were shared among persistent patients (under 3,000) than among newly diagnosed patients (966). Compared with newly diagnosed patients, patients with persistent Graves' disease had lower TCR Shannon entropy and fewer highly expanded clones, which suggests clonal expansion. Only the TCR beta chain was sequenced and analyzed. Only peripheral blood was studied, because thyroid tissue, the primary lesion, was inaccessible.

The time point label corresponds to: persistent/refractory GD, antithyroid drugs over 5 years with positive TRAb. For both TCR sequencing and RNA sequencing, RNA was extracted from PBMCs using TRIzol. The diagnosis of Graves' disease followed American Thyroid Association guidelines. Recruitment of patients was carried out at an endocrinology department in Xi'an, China. Each patient gave roughly 10 milliliters of peripheral blood, collected in an EDTA anticoagulant tube. Ficoll Paque Plus density gradient separation was used to isolate PBMCs, and no further T cell sorting was done. An Agilent 2100 Bioanalyzer and agarose gel were used to check RNA quality, while a NanoDrop 2000 measured RNA concentration. According to the germline V gene (reference sequence), CDR1 reads LGHDT and CDR2 reads YNNKEL. Trimming takes 4 bases from V and 5 bases from J, and the germline ends sit 14 bases apart. The CDR3 sequence holds 14 residues, the cysteine and phenylalanine included. The retained sequence is limited to the CDR3, 42 bases, with the frame set at the first base.

In this chain, TRBV3-1 is recombined with TRBJ2-5; possibly the D gene is TRBD1, per 6 matching bases. The sequence was obtained from a female donor with Graves disease. Sample: peripheral blood mononuclear cells (PBMCs), taken when the disease was refractory, from a patient treated with antithyroid drugs. For the CDR3, the sequence is CASSPRVQGETQYF. The DNA is TGTGCCAGCAGCCCCAGAGTCCAGGGGGAGACCCAGTACTTC.